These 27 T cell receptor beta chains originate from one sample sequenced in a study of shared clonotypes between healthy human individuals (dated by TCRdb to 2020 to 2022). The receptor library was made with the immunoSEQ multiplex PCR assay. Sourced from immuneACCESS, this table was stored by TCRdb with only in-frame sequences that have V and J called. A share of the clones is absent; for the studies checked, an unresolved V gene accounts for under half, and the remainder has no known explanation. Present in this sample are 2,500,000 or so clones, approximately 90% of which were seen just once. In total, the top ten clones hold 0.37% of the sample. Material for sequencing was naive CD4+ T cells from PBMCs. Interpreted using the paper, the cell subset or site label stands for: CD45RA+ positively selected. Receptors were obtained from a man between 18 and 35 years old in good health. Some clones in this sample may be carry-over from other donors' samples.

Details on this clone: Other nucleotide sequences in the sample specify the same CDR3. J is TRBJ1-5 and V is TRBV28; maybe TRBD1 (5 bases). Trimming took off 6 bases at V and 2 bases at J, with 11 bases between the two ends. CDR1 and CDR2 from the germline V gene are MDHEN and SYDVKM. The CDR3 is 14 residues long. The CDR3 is CASSPRGGNQPQHF. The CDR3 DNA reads TGTGCCAGCAGCCCCCGGGGCGGCAATCAGCCCCAGCATTTT.

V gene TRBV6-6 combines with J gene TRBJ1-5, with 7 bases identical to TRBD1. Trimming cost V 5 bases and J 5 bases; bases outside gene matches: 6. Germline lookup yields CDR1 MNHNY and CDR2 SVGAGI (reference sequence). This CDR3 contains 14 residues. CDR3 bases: TGTGCCAGCAGTGGAACAGGGGTTCATCAGCCCCAGCATTTT. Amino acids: CASSGTGVHQPQHF.

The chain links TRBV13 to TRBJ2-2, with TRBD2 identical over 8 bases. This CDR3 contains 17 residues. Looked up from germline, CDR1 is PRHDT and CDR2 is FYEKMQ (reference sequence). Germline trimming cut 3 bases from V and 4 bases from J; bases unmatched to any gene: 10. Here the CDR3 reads CASSLAGRDVSTGELFF. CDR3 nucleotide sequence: TGTGCCAGCAGCTTGGCCGGGAGGGACGTGAGCACCGGGGAGCTGTTTTTT.

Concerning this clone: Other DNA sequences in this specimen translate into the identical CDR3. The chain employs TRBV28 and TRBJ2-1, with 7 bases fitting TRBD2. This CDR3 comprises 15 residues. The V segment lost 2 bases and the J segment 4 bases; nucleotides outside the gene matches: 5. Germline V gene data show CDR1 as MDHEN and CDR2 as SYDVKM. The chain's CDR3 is CASSLGGSRYNEQFF. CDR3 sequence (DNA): TGTGCCAGCAGTTTAGGCGGGAGTAGATACAATGAGCAGTTCTTC.

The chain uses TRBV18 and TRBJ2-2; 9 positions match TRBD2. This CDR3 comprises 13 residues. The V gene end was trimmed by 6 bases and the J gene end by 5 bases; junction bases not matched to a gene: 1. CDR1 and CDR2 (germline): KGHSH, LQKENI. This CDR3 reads CASSLAGTGELFF. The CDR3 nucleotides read TGTGCCAGCTCGCTAGCGGGGACCGGGGAGCTGTTTTTT.

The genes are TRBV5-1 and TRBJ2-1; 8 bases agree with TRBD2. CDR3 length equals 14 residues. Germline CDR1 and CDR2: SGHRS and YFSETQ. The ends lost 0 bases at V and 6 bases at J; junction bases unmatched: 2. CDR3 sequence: CASSLGREGNEQFF. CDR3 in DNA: TGCGCCAGCAGCTTGGGCCGGGAGGGCAATGAGCAGTTCTTC.

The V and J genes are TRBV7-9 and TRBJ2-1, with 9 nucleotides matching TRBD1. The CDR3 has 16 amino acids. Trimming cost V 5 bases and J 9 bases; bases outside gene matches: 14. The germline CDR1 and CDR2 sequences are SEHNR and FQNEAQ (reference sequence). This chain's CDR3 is CASSPHSGTGSSEQFF. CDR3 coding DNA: TGTGCCAGCAGCCCCCACTCCGGGACAGGGTCGTCTGAGCAGTTCTTC.

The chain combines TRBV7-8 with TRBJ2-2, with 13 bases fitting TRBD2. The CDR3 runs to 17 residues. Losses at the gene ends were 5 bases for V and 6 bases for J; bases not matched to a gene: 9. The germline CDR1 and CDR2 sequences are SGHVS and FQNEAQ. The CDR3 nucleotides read TGTGCCAGCAGCCGGAGGAGGGGACTAGCGGGATCCGGGGAGCTGTTTTTT. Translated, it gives CASSRRRGLAGSGELFF.

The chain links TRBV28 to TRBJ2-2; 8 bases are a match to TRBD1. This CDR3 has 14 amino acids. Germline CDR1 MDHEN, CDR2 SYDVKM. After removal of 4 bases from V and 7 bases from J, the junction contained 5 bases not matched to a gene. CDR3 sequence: CASSSGGLGGELFF. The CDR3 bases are TGTGCCAGCAGTTCAGGGGGCTTGGGCGGGGAGCTGTTTTTT.

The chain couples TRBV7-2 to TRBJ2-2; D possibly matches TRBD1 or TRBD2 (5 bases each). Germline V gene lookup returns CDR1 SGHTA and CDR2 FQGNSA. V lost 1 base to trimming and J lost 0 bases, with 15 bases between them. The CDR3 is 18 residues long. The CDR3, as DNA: TGTGCCAGCAGCTTAGGATACAGGAGACTATCGAACACCGGGGAGCTGTTTTTT. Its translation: CASSLGYRRLSNTGELFF.

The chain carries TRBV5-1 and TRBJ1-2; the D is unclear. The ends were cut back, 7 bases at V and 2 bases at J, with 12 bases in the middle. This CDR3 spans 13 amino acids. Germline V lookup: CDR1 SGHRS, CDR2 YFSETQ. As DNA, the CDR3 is TGCGCCAGCCGCAGTACGGCGAACTATGGCTACACCTTC. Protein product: CASRSTANYGYTF.

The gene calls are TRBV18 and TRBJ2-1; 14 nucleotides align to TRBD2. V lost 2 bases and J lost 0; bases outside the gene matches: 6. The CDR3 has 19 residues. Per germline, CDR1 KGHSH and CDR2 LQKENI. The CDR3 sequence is CASSPLGLAGAPSYNEQFF. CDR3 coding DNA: TGTGCCAGCTCACCATTGGGACTAGCGGGAGCGCCCTCCTACAATGAGCAGTTCTTC.

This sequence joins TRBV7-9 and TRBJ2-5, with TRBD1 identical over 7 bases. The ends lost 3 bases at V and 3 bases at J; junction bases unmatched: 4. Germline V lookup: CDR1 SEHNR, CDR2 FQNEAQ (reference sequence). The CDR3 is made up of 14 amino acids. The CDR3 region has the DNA TGTGCCAGCAGCTTGGGACAGATAAAAGAGACCCAGTACTTC. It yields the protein CASSLGQIKETQYF.

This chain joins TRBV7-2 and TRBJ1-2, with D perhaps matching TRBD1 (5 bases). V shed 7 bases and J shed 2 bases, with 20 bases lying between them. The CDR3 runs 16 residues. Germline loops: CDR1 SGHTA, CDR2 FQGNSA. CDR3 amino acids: CASTPQGRGLNYGYTF. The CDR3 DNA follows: TGTGCCAGCACCCCCCAGGGTAGGGGTTTGAACTATGGCTACACCTTC.

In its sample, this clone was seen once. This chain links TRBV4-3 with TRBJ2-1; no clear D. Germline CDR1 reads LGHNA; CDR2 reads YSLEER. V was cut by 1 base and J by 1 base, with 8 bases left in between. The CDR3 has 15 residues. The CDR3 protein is CASSQGPQSYNEQFF. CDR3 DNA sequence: TGCGCCAGCAGCCAAGGGCCACAGTCCTACAATGAGCAGTTCTTC.

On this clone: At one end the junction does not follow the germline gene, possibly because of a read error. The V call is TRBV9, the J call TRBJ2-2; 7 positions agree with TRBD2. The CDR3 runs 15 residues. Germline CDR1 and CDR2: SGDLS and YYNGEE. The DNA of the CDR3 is TGTGCCAGCAGCGGCCTCGGGACTAACATCGGGGAGCTGTTTTTT. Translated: CASSGLGTNIGELFF.

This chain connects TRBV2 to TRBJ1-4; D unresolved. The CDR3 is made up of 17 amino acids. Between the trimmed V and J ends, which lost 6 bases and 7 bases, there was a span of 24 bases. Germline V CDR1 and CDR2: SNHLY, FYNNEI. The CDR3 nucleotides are TGTGCCAGCAGGGTTCGGATCCTTCTCAGAGATGGTGAAAAACTGTTTTTT. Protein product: CASRVRILLRDGEKLFF. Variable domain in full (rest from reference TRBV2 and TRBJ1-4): EPEVTQTPSHQVTQMGQEVILRCVPISNHLYFYWYRQILGQKVEFLVSFYNNEISEKSEIFDDQFSVERPDGSNFTLKIRSTKLEDSAMYFCASRVRILLRDGEKLFFGSGTQLSVL.

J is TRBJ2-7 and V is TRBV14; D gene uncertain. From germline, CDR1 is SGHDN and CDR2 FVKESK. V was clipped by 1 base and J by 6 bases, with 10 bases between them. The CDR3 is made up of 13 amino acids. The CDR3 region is CASSQVRASEQYF. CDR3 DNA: TGTGCCAGCAGCCAAGTCCGGGCGAGCGAGCAGTACTTC.

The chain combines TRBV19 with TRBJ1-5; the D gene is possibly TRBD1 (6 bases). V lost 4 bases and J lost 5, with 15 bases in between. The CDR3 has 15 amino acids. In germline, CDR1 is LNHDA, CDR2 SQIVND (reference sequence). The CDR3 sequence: CASSKAGGLDQPQHF. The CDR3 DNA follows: TGTGCCAGTAGTAAGGCGGGGGGCCTTGATCAGCCCCAGCATTTT. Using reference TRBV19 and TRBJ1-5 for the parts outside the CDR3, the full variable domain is DGGITQSPKYLFRKEGQNVTLSCEQNLNHDAMYWYRQDPGQGLRLIYYSQIVNDFQKGDIAEGYSVSREKKESFPLTVTSAQKNPTAFYLCASSKAGGLDQPQHFGDGTRLSIL.

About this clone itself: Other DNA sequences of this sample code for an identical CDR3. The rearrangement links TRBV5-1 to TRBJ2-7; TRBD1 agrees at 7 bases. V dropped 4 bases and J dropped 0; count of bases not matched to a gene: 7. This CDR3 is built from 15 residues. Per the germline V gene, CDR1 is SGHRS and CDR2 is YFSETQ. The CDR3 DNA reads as TGCGCCAGCAGCCTCGGACAGGTTAGCTCCTACGAGCAGTACTTC. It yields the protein CASSLGQVSSYEQYF.

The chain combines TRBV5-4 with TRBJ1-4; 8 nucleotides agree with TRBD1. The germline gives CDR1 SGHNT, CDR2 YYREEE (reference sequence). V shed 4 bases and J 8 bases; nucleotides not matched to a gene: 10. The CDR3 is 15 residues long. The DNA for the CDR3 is TGTGCCAGCAGCCAGGCAGGGGGCATGGAAGAAAAACTGTTTTTT. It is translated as CASSQAGGMEEKLFF.

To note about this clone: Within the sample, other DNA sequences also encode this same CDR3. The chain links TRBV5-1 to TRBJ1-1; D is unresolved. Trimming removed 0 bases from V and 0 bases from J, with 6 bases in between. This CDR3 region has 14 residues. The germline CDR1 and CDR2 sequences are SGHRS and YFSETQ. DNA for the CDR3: TGCGCCAGCAGCTTGGAGCGGCTGAACACTGAAGCTTTCTTT. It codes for CASSLERLNTEAFF.

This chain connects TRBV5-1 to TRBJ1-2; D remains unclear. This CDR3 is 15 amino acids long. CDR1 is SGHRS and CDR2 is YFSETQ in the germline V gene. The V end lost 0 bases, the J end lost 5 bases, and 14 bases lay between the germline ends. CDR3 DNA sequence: TGCGCCAGCAGCTTGGCCGGGATAGTCGGATATGGCTACACCTTC. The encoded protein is CASSLAGIVGYGYTF.

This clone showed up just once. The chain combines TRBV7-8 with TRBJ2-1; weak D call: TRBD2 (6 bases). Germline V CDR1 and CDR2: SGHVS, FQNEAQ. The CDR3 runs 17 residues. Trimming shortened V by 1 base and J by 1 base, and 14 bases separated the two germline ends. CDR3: CASSLGGTSQSYNEQFF. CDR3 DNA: TGTGCCAGCAGCTTAGGTGGGACTTCCCAATCCTACAATGAGCAGTTCTTC.

The CDR3 bases are TGTGCCAGCAGCTTAGCCTCAAGGACTAGCGGGAGAGCTGATACGCAGTATTTT. It codes for CASSLASRTSGRADTQYF. The rearrangement joins TRBV7-9 to TRBJ2-3; 13 bases are shared with TRBD2. J lost 6 bases, V lost 0 bases, and 9 bases had no gene match. CDR1 is SEHNR, CDR2 FQNEAQ, per germline (reference sequence). CDR3 size: 18 residues.

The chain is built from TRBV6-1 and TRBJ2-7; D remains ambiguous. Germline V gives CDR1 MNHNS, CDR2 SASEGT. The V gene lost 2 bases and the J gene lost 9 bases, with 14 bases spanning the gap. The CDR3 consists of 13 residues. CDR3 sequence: CASSEFPGGGQYF. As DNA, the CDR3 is TGTGCCAGCAGTGAATTTCCAGGTGGCGGGCAGTACTTC.

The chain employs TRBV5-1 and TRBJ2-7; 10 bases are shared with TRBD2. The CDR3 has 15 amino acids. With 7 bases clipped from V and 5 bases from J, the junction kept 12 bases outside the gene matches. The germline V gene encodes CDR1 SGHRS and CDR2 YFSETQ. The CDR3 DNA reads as TGCGCCAGCGGCGCAGGGCCAAGCGGGAGGGACGAGCAGTACTTC. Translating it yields CASGAGPSGRDEQYF.